Each of the 11 T cell receptor beta chains below was sequenced from the same sample in a study of cytomegalovirus exposure and HLA in healthy donors. PCR employed 60 Vbeta and 13 Jbeta primers. Libraries were prepared by immunoSEQ multiplex PCR; TCRdb keeps only in-frame clonotypes and omits some of them. The sample consists of approximately 160,000 clones, 76% of them appearing once. Sequenced input: PBMCs. Receptors originate from a female donor in good health and CMV-seronegative.

CDR3 sequence reads: CAWSAPFGAVQETQYF. In DNA, the CDR3 is TGTGCCTGGAGTGCCCCGTTCGGAGCGGTCCAAGAGACCCAGTACTTC. This chain connects TRBV30 to TRBJ2-5; the D gene is possibly TRBD2 (5 bases). This CDR3 comprises 16 residues. Per the germline V gene, CDR1 is GTSNPN and CDR2 is SVGIG (reference sequence). V lost 1 base to trimming and J lost 1 base, with 16 bases between them.

This chain connects TRBV4-2 to TRBJ1-2, with 7 bases aligning to TRBD1. The CDR3 runs 13 residues. Trimming removed 1 base from V and 4 bases from J; junction bases left unmatched: 0. CDR1 is LGHNA and CDR2 is YNFKEQ in the germline V gene. Here the CDR3 reads CASSQGTGYGYTF. As DNA, the CDR3 is TGTGCCAGCAGCCAAGGGACAGGCTATGGCTACACCTTC.

The rearrangement links TRBV5-1 to TRBJ1-1; D perhaps matches TRBD1 (5 bases). Trimming shortened V by 0 bases and J by 4 bases, and 10 bases separated the two germline ends. Germline V gives CDR1 SGHRS, CDR2 YFSETQ. CDR3 size: 14 residues. The CDR3 here is CASSLGAGGTEAFF. The DNA for the CDR3 is TGCGCCAGCAGCTTGGGGGCGGGGGGCACTGAAGCTTTCTTT. Full variable domain (rest looked up from reference TRBV5-1 and TRBJ1-1): KAGVTQTPRYLIKTRGQQVTLSCSPISGHRSVSWYQQTPGQGLQFLFEYFSETQRNKGNFPGRFSGRQFSNSRSEMNVSTLELGDSALYLCASSLGAGGTEAFFGQGTRLTVV.

This chain connects TRBV11-3 to TRBJ1-1; TRBD1 matches at 8 bases. CDR1 and CDR2 from the germline V gene are SGHNT and YENEEA. J was trimmed by 5 bases and V by 3 bases; bases with no gene match: 2. The CDR3 extends over 13 amino acids. Written as DNA, the CDR3 is TGTGCCAGCAGCTTGGGACAGGCGACTGAAGCTTTCTTT. This encodes CASSLGQATEAFF.

The chain couples TRBV2 to TRBJ2-7, with TRBD1 as a possible D gene (6 bases). Germline values: CDR1 SNHLY, CDR2 FYNNEI. This CDR3 is built from 14 residues. Trimming took 8 bases from V and 6 from J, leaving 20 bases between them. This CDR3 reads CASQWTVILREQYF. The DNA of the CDR3 is TGTGCCAGCCAATGGACAGTTATACTACGCGAGCAGTACTTC.

J is TRBJ2-2 and V is TRBV5-1, with D possibly being TRBD1 (6 bases). The CDR3 runs 17 residues. In germline, CDR1 is SGHRS, CDR2 YFSETQ. V was trimmed by 0 bases and J by 2 bases, leaving 14 bases between them. CDR3 bases: TGCGCCAGCAGCTTGGAGCCCGGACAGATCAACACCGGGGAGCTGTTTTTT. Protein sequence: CASSLEPGQINTGELFF.

This sequence joins TRBV5-6 and TRBJ2-5, with D perhaps matching TRBD1 (6 bases). The germline gives CDR1 SGHDT, CDR2 YYEEEE. The CDR3 sequence is 17 residues long. V lost 4 bases and J 5 bases, leaving 24 bases between the germline ends. CDR3 coding DNA: TGTGCCAGCAGCACGACCCCAGGGGCCCCGGGCGGTGAGACCCAGTACTTC. Translation gives CASSTTPGAPGGETQYF.

V usage is TRBV7-2 and J usage is TRBJ1-6; possibly TRBD1 for D (6 bases). Germline CDR1 SGHTA, CDR2 FQGNSA. V was shortened by 0 bases and J by 7 bases, with 16 bases between the two germline ends. CDR3 length: 17 amino acids. CDR3 sequence: CASSLASPGAANSPLHF. As DNA, the CDR3 is TGTGCCAGCAGCTTAGCGAGTCCAGGGGCGGCCAATTCACCCCTCCACTTT.

Regarding this clone: Germline and junction disagree at one end, which may indicate a read error. V usage is TRBV7-7 and J usage is TRBJ2-1, with 8 bases matching TRBD1. The CDR3 loop spans 15 amino acids. Germline-derived CDR1 and CDR2 are SSHAT and FNYEAQ (reference sequence). In nucleotides, the CDR3 is TGTGCTAGCAGCTTAGGACAGGGAATCGGCAATGAGCAGTTCTTC. Translation: CASSLGQGIGNEQFF.

V and J are TRBV10-3 and TRBJ1-1; D gene uncertain. V shed 4 bases and J shed 1 base, with 7 bases lying between them. The CDR3 contains 13 residues. CDR1 and CDR2 from the germline V gene are ENHRY and SYGVKD. The CDR3 region is CAISGTPNTEAFF. The CDR3 DNA is TGTGCCATCAGTGGAACACCGAACACTGAAGCTTTCTTT.

The genes are TRBV27 and TRBJ2-2, with 9 bases lining up with TRBD1. The V segment lost 2 bases and the J segment 1 base; nucleotides outside the gene matches: 2. CDR1 is MNHEY, CDR2 SMNVEV, per germline (reference sequence). This CDR3 has 16 residues. The chain's CDR3 is CASSLGTGWNTGELFF. The DNA for the CDR3 is TGTGCCAGCAGTTTAGGGACAGGGTGGAACACCGGGGAGCTGTTTTTT.